The 8 T cell receptor beta chains presented below share a single source sample, sequenced in a study of T-cell reconstitution after alpha-beta-depleted transplantation in children. The TCRbeta library was prepared with unique molecular identifiers. Each CDR3 protein is one row after TCRdb ran MiXCR on the PCR reads. The repertoire includes 150,000 to 200,000 distinct CDR3 sequences, roughly 6.8% of them detected once, and around 2.7% sits in the top ten. The input for sequencing was PBMCs from the stem cell graft donor, taken from the stem cell graft. Receptors originate from a human donor who donated a stem cell graft to a child with Wiskott-Aldrich syndrome.

This clonotype occurred a few times. V is TRBV11-2 and J is TRBJ2-3; 8 nucleotides align to TRBD2. CDR1 SGHAT and CDR2 FQNNGV come from the germline V gene. V dropped 1 base and J dropped 4; count of bases not matched to a gene: 13. The CDR3 is 18 amino acids. CDR3 sequence reads: CASSLGVGVSGSPDTQYF. The CDR3 coding sequence is TGTGCCAGCAGCTTAGGGGTCGGGGTCAGCGGGAGTCCAGATACGCAGTATTTT.

This clonotype was detected ten times or more. The chain carries TRBV20-1 and TRBJ1-1; the D is unclear. Germline V gives CDR1 DFQATT, CDR2 SNEGSKA (reference sequence). Trimming pared 3 bases from V and 4 bases from J, leaving 6 bases between. The length of the CDR3 is 11 residues. CDR3 region: CSARGATEAFF. The CDR3 nucleotides are TGCAGTGCTAGGGGTGCCACTGAAGCTTTCTTT.

Many counts were recorded for this clonotype. This chain connects TRBV5-1 to TRBJ2-5; D unresolved. The CDR3 runs to 13 residues. The germline gives CDR1 SGHRS, CDR2 YFSETQ. With 3 bases removed from V and 5 bases from J, the gap between germline ends came to 11 bases. DNA of the CDR3: TGCGCCAGCAGCTCGGACGGCCTGGAGACCCAGTACTTC. This translates into CASSSDGLETQYF.

V and J are TRBV19 and TRBJ2-1; 12 bases are shared with TRBD2. Germline lookup yields CDR1 LNHDA and CDR2 SQIVND (reference sequence). J lost 2 bases, V lost 6 bases, and 8 bases had no gene match. The CDR3 consists of 17 residues. The chain's CDR3 is CASRIRLAGETYNEQFF. The DNA for the CDR3 is TGTGCCAGTAGAATCCGACTAGCGGGAGAGACCTACAATGAGCAGTTCTTC.

This clonotype was recorded many times. The rearrangement links TRBV7-9 to TRBJ2-7; TRBD2 agrees at 8 bases. This CDR3 region has 14 residues. Germline-derived CDR1 and CDR2 are SEHNR and FQNEAQ (reference sequence). V gave up 3 bases and J gave up 4 bases; unmatched junction bases: 5. CDR3 sequence (DNA): TGTGCCAGCAGCTTTAGAACTAGCGGATACGAGCAGTACTTC. Its translation is CASSFRTSGYEQYF.

This clonotype was seen repeatedly, ten times or more. CDR3 loop: CASSLGGGAAYEQYF. The CDR3, as DNA: TGTGCCAGCAGCTTAGGCGGGGGGGCCGCCTACGAGCAGTACTTC. The V gene is TRBV7-2, the J gene TRBJ2-7; 9 bases line up with TRBD2. V lost 1 base to trimming and J lost 2 bases; unmatched junction nucleotides: 3. This CDR3 has 15 amino acids. Germline V CDR1 and CDR2: SGHTA, FQGNSA.

In this sample, this clonotype turned up a few times. The genes are TRBV4-2 and TRBJ2-1, with 10 positions matching TRBD1. This CDR3 contains 13 residues. V shed 8 bases and J 7 bases; nucleotides not matched to a gene: 5. CDR1 LGHNA and CDR2 YNFKEQ come from the germline V gene. This CDR3 is CASRQGAVNEQFF. In nucleotides, the CDR3 is TGTGCCAGCCGACAGGGGGCTGTTAATGAGCAGTTCTTC.

This clonotype came up many times. This rearrangement joins TRBV12-3 or TRBV12-4 to TRBJ1-2, with D tentatively TRBD1 (5 bases). V was clipped by 6 bases and J by 3 bases, with 17 bases between them. The CDR3 runs 15 residues. Here the CDR3 reads CASSPRGGQDYGYTF. The CDR3 DNA reads as TGTGCCAGCAGCCCGCGGGGGGGTCAGGACTATGGCTACACCTTC.